This entry is about one TCR beta chain. Its antigen target is currently unknown. The sample holds no much larger clone one base away, and base qualities are not on file. The collaborating institutions used their own protocols to collect whole blood in K2EDTA tubes. For TCRbeta analysis, collaborator samples were shipped as frozen whole blood, as isolated PBMCs, or as DNA extracted from either sample type. The germline V gene gives CDR1 as SNHLY and CDR2 as FYNNEI. For this chain, trimming is 6 bases at the V end and 0 bases at the J end, and the number of junction bases without a gene match is 8. Reading from cysteine to phenylalanine, the CDR3 counts 18 amino acids. The CDR3 DNA has 54 bases and is translated from base 1. TCRbeta CDR3 regions were amplified from genomic DNA by means of the immunoSEQ Assay, a bias-controlled multiplex PCR. In the paper's pipeline: Nucleated cell counts per sample were estimated from amplification of reference gene primers within the assay. To quantify the absolute abundance of each unique TCRbeta CDR3 rearrangement, sequence reads were collapsed and filtered. Productive Simpson clonality was computed per sample as the square root of Simpson's diversity index over productive rearrangements. In its TCRdb copy, this immuneACCESS table keeps in-frame sequences only and misses some clones. Where compared with another copy, unresolved V genes explain less than half of these, and the others have no known cause. The DNA gave D and trimming, while V, J and clone size come from that table. This sample holds roughly 100,000 clones; roughly 87% were observed only once. The ten largest clonotypes hold around 6.2% of the sample.

These data belong to a study of blood T cell repertoires in COVID-19 (dated by TCRdb to the early 2020s). About the investigation overall: Collaborator samples came from the United States, Italy and Spain and covered acute and convalescent phases of COVID-19. The material from the prospective study consisted of cDNA or gDNA derived from T cells, B-cell-depleted T cells, or PBMCs. The dataset comprised deeply sampled blood TCRbeta repertoires from subjects exposed to, actively infected with, or recovered from COVID-19. The repertoires were made available in a free public database intended to serve as a resource for research on the immune response to SARS-CoV-2. Samples were obtained from the ongoing ImmuneRACE study (first 160 participants) and from over 1,000 subjects provided by 6 global collaborators. The sample metadata nearly always contained a de-identified subject ID, COVID-19 status, age in years and sex. Where available, HLA class I and class II types were taken from metadata supplied by the sample provider and were not determined by assay-based typing. Study-wide conclusions, independent of this receptor: The amount of clinical and demographic metadata varied by source and participant and was provided uncurated.

This chain joins TRBV2 to TRBJ2-6, and TRBD1 aligns with 10 junction nucleotides. The sample comprised peripheral blood. The receptor was isolated from a human donor in a cohort sampled during active COVID-19. The bases are TGTGCCAGCAGAGGCCCCGGGACAGGGGCCTCTGGGGCCAACGTCCTGACTTTC. This encodes CASRGPGTGASGANVLTF.